This is a list of T cell receptor beta chains from one sample in a study of OX40 agonist ivuxolimab in advanced cancers. Using immunoSEQ multiplex PCR, the repertoire was profiled, and TCRdb retains in-frame clones only, with some absent. The sample holds fewer than 35,000 clones, more than 80% seen once. The source was CD4+ or CD8+ T cells sorted from blood, collected in a trial of the OX40 agonist ivuxolimab. The origin of the receptors is an adult with an advanced solid tumor such as melanoma, head and neck, liver or kidney cancer. CDR3s include the opening cysteine and the closing phenylalanine or tryptophan. D genes are given only for firm matches. Size is stated for part of the rows, as once, few or many counts, or as a class when the clone is expanded.

d_gene	abundance	j_gene	v_gene	CDR3aa	CDR3nt
.	.	TRBJ1-3	TRBV6-6	CASSNPKGSGGNTIYF	TGTGCCAGCAGTAACCCTAAAGGGAGCGGCGGAAACACCATATATTTT
.	.	TRBJ2-3	TRBV5-4	CASRRDLQSTDTQYF	TGTGCCAGCAGACGGGACTTACAAAGCACAGATACGCAGTATTTT
.	.	TRBJ1-2	TRBV29-1	CSVVGGPNHGYTF	TGCAGCGTTGTGGGGGGCCCTAACCATGGCTACACCTTC
.	.	TRBJ2-1	TRBV9	CASSVARLPAGYNEQFF	TGTGCCAGCAGCGTAGCGCGCCTCCCCGCCGGCTACAATGAGCAGTTCTTC
TRBD2	.	TRBJ2-5	TRBV9	CASSVWGTKPYQETQYF	TGTGCCAGCAGCGTATGGGGGACTAAACCGTACCAAGAGACCCAGTACTTC
TRBD1	.	TRBJ1-2	TRBV6-5	CASSPRDRDYGYTF	TGTGCCAGCAGCCCCCGGGACAGGGACTATGGCTACACCTTC
.	few	TRBJ1-1	TRBV5-4	CASSLVGRAGTEAFF	TGTGCCAGCAGCTTGGTGGGCAGGGCGGGGACTGAAGCTTTCTTT
.	few	TRBJ2-7	TRBV4-1	CASSQGQGKGEQYF	TGCGCCAGCAGCCAAGGGCAGGGGAAAGGCGAGCAGTACTTC
.	.	TRBJ1-4	TRBV5-4	CASSRGTTNEKLFF	TGTGCCAGCAGCCGGGGGACAACTAATGAAAAACTGTTTTTT
TRBD2	.	TRBJ2-3	TRBV5-1	CASSLVTSGSWSTDTQYF	TGCGCCAGCAGCTTGGTAACTAGCGGGAGTTGGAGCACAGATACGCAGTATTTT
.	few	TRBJ2-7	TRBV28	CASRPDRSYEQYF	TGTGCCAGCAGACCGGACAGATCCTACGAGCAGTACTTC
.	.	TRBJ1-4	TRBV6-5	CASRGGNEKLFF	TGTGCCAGCAGGGGAGGTAATGAAAAACTGTTTTTT
TRBD1	.	TRBJ1-1	TRBV2	CASSEQQGWKTEAFF	TGTGCCAGCAGTGAACAACAGGGGTGGAAAACTGAAGCTTTCTTT
.	.	TRBJ1-3	TRBV5-1	CASSLGDADTIYF	TGCGCCAGCAGCCTTGGGGATGCGGACACCATATATTTT
TRBD1	.	TRBJ1-2	TRBV27	CASRRDSRYGYTF	TGTGCCAGCAGACGGGACAGTCGGTATGGCTACACCTTC
.	.	TRBJ2-2	TRBV6-6	CASSYYPNTGELFF	TGTGCCAGCAGTTACTACCCCAACACCGGGGAGCTGTTTTTT
.	.	TRBJ2-4	TRBV30	CAWSDLQWSTKNIQYF	TGTGCCTGGAGTGACCTTCAGTGGTCCACCAAAAACATTCAGTACTTC
.	.	TRBJ1-2	TRBV28	CASSRQSYGYTF	TGTGCCAGCAGTCGACAGTCTTATGGCTACACCTTC
TRBD2	.	TRBJ2-1	TRBV29-1	CSVLAGGYNEQFF	TGCAGCGTTTTAGCGGGAGGGTACAATGAGCAGTTCTTC
TRBD1	.	TRBJ2-1	TRBV29-1	CSVEADRGDEQFF	TGCAGCGTTGAAGCTGACAGGGGCGATGAGCAGTTCTTC
.	.	TRBJ1-6	TRBV30	CAWRDTSSPLHF	TGTGCCTGGAGGGATACAAGCTCACCCCTCCACTTT
.	.	TRBJ2-3	TRBV15	CATSRDADTNTDTQYF	TGTGCCACCAGCAGAGATGCGGACACCAACACAGATACGCAGTATTTT
TRBD2	.	TRBJ2-2	TRBV6-4	CASKGAGGPGELFF	TGTGCCAGCAAGGGCGCGGGAGGGCCCGGGGAGCTGTTTTTT
.	once	TRBJ2-2	TRBV9	CASSVDSLRTPTGELFF	TGTGCCAGCAGCGTAGACTCATTGAGGACTCCGACCGGGGAGCTGTTTTTT
.	.	TRBJ1-2	TRBV5-1	CASSLASQGPNYGYTF	TGCGCCAGCAGCTTGGCCAGTCAGGGACCTAACTATGGCTACACCTTC
TRBD2	few	TRBJ2-6	TRBV7-3	CASSSTSGPLSGANVLTF	TGTGCCAGCAGCTCGACTAGCGGGCCCCTCTCTGGGGCCAACGTCCTGACTTTC
.	.	TRBJ2-7	TRBV10-3	CAISERGTLHEQYF	TGTGCCATCAGTGAGCGGGGGACACTCCACGAGCAGTACTTC
TRBD1	.	TRBJ2-2	TRBV5-4	CASSVRDRGHTGELFF	TGTGCCAGCAGCGTCCGGGACAGGGGGCACACCGGGGAGCTGTTTTTT